Reported below is one TCR beta chain. The sample is drawn from a study of cytomegalovirus exposure and HLA in healthy donors. In the PCR, 60 Vbeta and 13 Jbeta primers were used. Repertoires were generated with immunoSEQ multiplex PCR, while TCRdb's copy carries only in-frame clones and drops some. The table has 150,000 to 200,000 clones, 70% to 90% seen once; the top ten hold about a tenth. This TCR came from a man between 18 and 29 years old in good health and CMV-seropositive. Input material: PBMCs.

CDR3 sequence reads: CASRSPTRDRASSPLHF. DNA for the CDR3: TGTGCCAGCAGGTCTCCTACCCGGGACAGGGCCAGTTCACCCCTCCACTTT. The chain employs TRBV27 and TRBJ1-6; 9 bases map to TRBD1. Germline loops: CDR1 MNHEY, CDR2 SMNVEV (reference sequence). This CDR3 comprises 17 residues. Trimming at V came to 6 bases and at J to 9 bases, leaving 15 bases not matched to a gene.